The 23 T cell receptor beta chains presented below share a single source sample, sequenced in a study of CD8 T cells in Susac syndrome. 0.5 to 1 ug RNA was reverse transcribed with random hexamers. TCRdb used MiXCR to reprocess the immunoSEQ multiplex PCR reads, holding one entry per CDR3 protein. Of some 240,000 distinct CDR3 sequences listed, roughly 95% are singletons. The sequenced sample was CD4+ T cells from PBMCs. The receptor source for this set is a human donor with Susac syndrome.

This chain joins TRBV4-1 and TRBJ2-1; 14 nucleotides line up with TRBD2. The CDR3 has 17 residues. V shed 3 bases, J shed 6 bases, and the junction held 7 bases outside the gene matches. The germline V gene encodes CDR1 MGHRA and CDR2 YSYEKL. CDR3 coding DNA: TGCGCCAGCAGCCAGTGGGGACTAGCGGGAGAAGGCAATGAGCAGTTCTTC. It yields the protein CASSQWGLAGEGNEQFF.

This clonotype was seen a single time. This chain uses TRBV7-2 with TRBJ2-1, with D perhaps TRBD2 (5 bases). Germline CDR1 SGHTA, CDR2 FQGNSA. The CDR3 length is 13 residues. Trimming removed 6 bases at V and 5 bases at J, with 11 bases between. Written as DNA, the CDR3 is TGTGCCAGCAGTGTAACTAGAGACAATGAGCAGTTCTTC. Encoded protein: CASSVTRDNEQFF.

V and J are TRBV6-1 and TRBJ1-1, with D uncertain. With 1 base removed from V and 1 base from J, the gap between germline ends came to 10 bases. The germline V gene has CDR1 MNHNS and CDR2 SASEGT. The CDR3 loop spans 15 amino acids. The CDR3 loop is CASSEVAEENTEAFF. CDR3 in DNA: TGTGCCAGCAGTGAAGTGGCAGAAGAGAACACTGAAGCTTTCTTT.

The CDR3 DNA sequence: TGCAGTGCTAGAGATCCGGGAGGGCCAGTGACCGGGGAGCTGTTTTTT. This encodes CSARDPGGPVTGELFF. The V and J genes are TRBV20-1 and TRBJ2-2, with 8 bases matching TRBD2. Germline-derived CDR1 and CDR2 are DFQATT and SNEGSKA (reference sequence). With V trimmed by 0 bases and J by 5 bases, 8 bases remained unmatched. The CDR3 spans 16 residues.

The gene calls are TRBV12-3 or TRBV12-4 and TRBJ2-1; D is perhaps TRBD2 (5 bases). V was shortened by 5 bases and J by 8 bases, with 22 bases between the two germline ends. The CDR3 is 16 amino acids. The CDR3 here is CASSPSHTTGDYEQFF. CDR3 nucleotide sequence: TGTGCCAGCAGTCCTAGCCATACAACCGGGGATTATGAGCAGTTCTTC.

Written as DNA, the CDR3 is TGCAGCGTTGGGGCAGGGATTCCCTACGAGCAGTACTTC. Residues: CSVGAGIPYEQYF. This chain uses TRBV29-1 with TRBJ2-7, with D tentatively TRBD1 (5 bases). Deletions cut 4 bases from V and 2 bases from J, with 12 bases between. The CDR3 is 13 amino acids. Germline loops: CDR1 SQVTM, CDR2 ANQGSEA.

The J gene is TRBJ1-1, the V gene TRBV30; D remains unclear. This CDR3 has 14 residues. Trimming removed 0 bases from V and 1 base from J, with 9 bases in between. Germline V gene data show CDR1 as GTSNPN and CDR2 as SVGIG (reference sequence). The CDR3 sequence is CAWSVAWGNTEAFF. The CDR3, as DNA: TGTGCCTGGAGTGTAGCTTGGGGGAACACTGAAGCTTTCTTT.

The gene calls are TRBV12-5 and TRBJ1-2; D unresolved. V dropped 0 bases and J dropped 3 bases, with 2 bases sitting between them. Germline-derived CDR1 and CDR2 are LGHNT and FRNRAP. This CDR3 has 12 residues. The CDR3 DNA is TGTGCTAGTGGTTTGGTCCACTATGGCTACACCTTC. Protein: CASGLVHYGYTF.

The V gene is TRBV27, the J gene TRBJ2-1, with 9 nucleotides matching TRBD2. The CDR3 sequence is 16 residues long. With V trimmed by 5 bases and J by 4 bases, 9 bases remained unmatched. CDR1 and CDR2 (germline): MNHEY, SMNVEV (reference sequence). This chain's CDR3 is CASSLRVAGEYNEQFF. In nucleotides, the CDR3 is TGTGCCAGCAGTCTTAGGGTAGCGGGAGAGTACAATGAGCAGTTCTTC.

This sequence joins TRBV7-3 and TRBJ2-5, with TRBD2 matching 11 bases. CDR1 SGHTA and CDR2 FQGTGA come from the germline V gene. J gave up 7 bases and V 5 bases, and 9 bases lay outside the gene matches. The CDR3 is 15 residues long. The CDR3 DNA is TGTGCCAGCAGCAGCGGGACTAGCGGTCCGGGGACCCAGTACTTC. Translating it yields CASSSGTSGPGTQYF.

The chain uses TRBV12-3 or TRBV12-4 and TRBJ1-1, with D unresolved. The CDR3 covers 11 residues. V was cut by 5 bases and J by 11 bases, with 12 bases left in between. The CDR3 is CASSRTKTAFF. CDR3 nucleotide sequence: TGTGCCAGCAGTCGGACGAAAACGGCTTTCTTT.

This clonotype was detected once. The rearrangement links TRBV5-1 to TRBJ1-1; weak D call: TRBD1 (6 bases). Trimming removed 6 bases from V and 1 base from J, with 10 bases in between. CDR1 SGHRS and CDR2 YFSETQ come from the germline V gene. The CDR3 spans 13 residues. This chain's CDR3 is CASKDRRNTEAFF. As DNA, the CDR3 is TGCGCCAGCAAAGACAGGAGGAACACTGAAGCTTTCTTT.

The V gene is TRBV28, the J gene TRBJ1-1, with 8 bases aligning to TRBD1. After removal of 7 bases from V and 6 bases from J, the junction contained 4 bases not matched to a gene. The CDR3 length is 12 residues. CDR1 is MDHEN, CDR2 SYDVKM, per germline. The CDR3 nucleotides are TGTGCCAGCATAAAGGACAGGGCTGAAGCTTTCTTT. Its translation: CASIKDRAEAFF. Based on the CDR3 plus reference TRBV28 and TRBJ1-1, the full variable domain is DVKVTQSSRYLVKRTGEKVFLECVQDMDHENMFWYRQDPGLGLRLIYFSYDVKMKEKGDIPEGYSVSREKKERFSLILESASTNQTSMYLCASIKDRAEAFFGQGTRLTVV.

V and J are TRBV3-1 and TRBJ2-4, with D possibly called TRBD1 or TRBD2 (5 bases each). The germline gives CDR1 LGHDT, CDR2 YNNKEL (reference sequence). The CDR3 loop spans 15 amino acids. Trimming removed 5 bases at V and 7 bases at J, with 18 bases between. This chain's CDR3 is CASSFSTYRRNIQYF. The CDR3 DNA follows: TGTGCCAGCAGCTTTTCCACTTACAGGAGGAACATTCAGTACTTC. Full variable domain (remainder filled in from reference TRBV3-1 and TRBJ2-4): DTAVSQTPKYLVTQMGNDKSIKCEQNLGHDTMYWYKQDSKKFLKIMFSYNNKELIINETVPNRFSPKSPDKAHLNLHINSLELGDSAVYFCASSFSTYRRNIQYFGAGTRLSVL.

Here the CDR3 DNA reads TGCAGTGCCCTAAAATTTAGCACAGATACGCAGTATTTT. It is translated as CSALKFSTDTQYF. The rearrangement joins TRBV20-1 to TRBJ2-3; D ambiguous. CDR1 and CDR2 (germline): DFQATT, SNEGSKA (reference sequence). This CDR3 comprises 13 residues. Trimming took off 6 bases at V and 0 bases at J, with 10 bases between the two ends.

This chain uses TRBV23-1 with TRBJ1-5; D possibly corresponds to TRBD1 (6 bases). TRBV23-1 is an open reading frame whose function is uncertain. The CDR3 is 18 residues long. Trimming removed 5 bases at V and 7 bases at J, with 27 bases between. CDR3 sequence (DNA): TGCGCCAGCAGTACCTCGGAACAGGGCTATTATGTAGACCAGCCCCAGCATTTT. This translates into CASSTSEQGYYVDQPQHF.

V gene TRBV15 combines with J gene TRBJ2-1, with D unclear. The germline V gene has CDR1 LNHNV and CDR2 YYDKDF (reference sequence). The V and J ends lost 5 bases and 8 bases respectively, with 16 bases between them. CDR3 size: 14 residues. CDR3 DNA: TGTGCCACCAGCTTTGAGCTTTCCCGGGATGAGCAGTTCTTC. Translating it yields CATSFELSRDEQFF.

The chain carries TRBV18 and TRBJ1-5; 11 bases agree with TRBD1. The CDR3 runs to 19 residues. Germline CDR1 reads KGHSH; CDR2 reads LQKENI. The J segment lost 1 base and the V segment lost 2 bases, leaving 10 bases of the junction unmatched. Here the CDR3 reads CASSPIAGQGATSNQPQHF. CDR3 bases: TGTGCCAGCTCACCAATTGCTGGACAGGGGGCCACGAGCAATCAGCCCCAGCATTTT.

As DNA, the CDR3 is TGTGCCAGCTCACCACGACTAGCGGGAGCTTCCCAAGAGACCCAGTACTTC. It encodes CASSPRLAGASQETQYF. The chain has TRBV18 and TRBJ2-5; 12 bases match TRBD2. CDR3 length: 17 residues. V dropped 1 base and J dropped 1; count of bases not matched to a gene: 4. The germline V gene has CDR1 KGHSH and CDR2 LQKENI.

CDR3 region: CASGLAGLNTEAFF. CDR3 bases: TGTGCCAGCGGACTGGCAGGGCTGAACACTGAAGCTTTCTTT. The chain couples TRBV7-9 to TRBJ1-1; the D gene is possibly TRBD1 (5 bases). Germline assignment: CDR1 SEHNR and CDR2 FQNEAQ (reference sequence). The V end was cut by 8 bases, the J end by 0 bases, with 13 bases between. This CDR3 contains 14 residues.

This clonotype appeared a few times. The gene calls are TRBV30 and TRBJ1-5, with TRBD1 identical over 7 bases. Trimming took 1 base from V and 6 from J; bases not matched to a gene: 3. The CDR3 sequence is 13 residues long. Germline loops: CDR1 GTSNPN, CDR2 SVGIG (reference sequence). This CDR3 reads CAWSGQGGQPQHF. The CDR3 coding sequence is TGTGCCTGGAGTGGGCAGGGGGGTCAGCCCCAGCATTTT.

This CDR3 reads CSVDRPEDGYTF. In DNA form, the CDR3 reads TGCAGCGTTGATAGGCCAGAAGATGGCTACACCTTC. The chain recombines TRBV29-1 with TRBJ1-2; D gene ambiguous. The CDR3 spans 12 residues. Trimming stripped 3 bases from V and 6 bases from J, with 11 bases between. Germline V gene sequence: CDR1 SQVTM, CDR2 ANQGSEA.

V and J are TRBV4-1 and TRBJ1-1; the D is unclear. V lost 4 bases to trimming and J lost 4 bases, with 10 bases between them. The CDR3 covers 13 residues. Germline V gene sequence: CDR1 MGHRA, CDR2 YSYEKL. As DNA, the CDR3 is TGCGCCAGCAGCCGATTCCAGAGCACTGAAGCTTTCTTT. Translation gives CASSRFQSTEAFF.